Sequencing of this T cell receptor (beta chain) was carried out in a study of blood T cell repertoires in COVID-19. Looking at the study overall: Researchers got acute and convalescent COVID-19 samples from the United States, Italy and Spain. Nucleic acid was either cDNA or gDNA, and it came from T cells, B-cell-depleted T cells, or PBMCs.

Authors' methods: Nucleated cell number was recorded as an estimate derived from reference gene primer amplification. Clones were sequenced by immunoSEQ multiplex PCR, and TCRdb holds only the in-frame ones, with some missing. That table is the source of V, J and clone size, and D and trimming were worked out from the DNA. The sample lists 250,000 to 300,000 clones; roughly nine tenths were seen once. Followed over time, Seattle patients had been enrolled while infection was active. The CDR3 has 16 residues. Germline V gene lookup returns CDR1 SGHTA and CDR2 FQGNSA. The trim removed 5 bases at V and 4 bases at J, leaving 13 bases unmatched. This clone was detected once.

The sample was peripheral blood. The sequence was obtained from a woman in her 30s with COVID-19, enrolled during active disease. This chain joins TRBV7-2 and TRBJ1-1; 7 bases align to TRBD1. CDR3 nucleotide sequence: TGTGCCAGCAGCCTAAAGTGGGGACAGAGGTCCACTGAAGCTTTCTTT. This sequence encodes CASSLKWGQRSTEAFF.